The 13 T cell receptor beta chains in this list originate from one sample, sequenced in a study of shared clonotypes between healthy human individuals. Clones were read by immunoSEQ multiplex PCR, and TCRdb kept only the in-frame ones, dropping some. The sample yields roughly 2,300,000 clones, just under 95% seen once. Sample: naive CD4+ T cells from PBMCs. The sample's subset: CD45RA+ positively selected. Receptors were obtained from a man aged 18 to 30 in good health. Some clones in this sample may be carry-over from other donors' samples.

The chain uses TRBV7-9 and TRBJ1-3; 7 bases line up with TRBD1. Germline V gene data show CDR1 as SEHNR and CDR2 as FQNEAQ (reference sequence). CDR3 length: 13 residues. With 5 bases clipped from V and 6 bases from J, the junction kept 4 bases outside the gene matches. CDR3 in amino acids: CASSVQGQNTIYF. CDR3 nucleotide sequence: TGTGCCAGCAGCGTACAGGGGCAAAACACCATATATTTT.

J is TRBJ2-7 and V is TRBV25-1, with 8 bases identical to TRBD2. The CDR3 is made up of 15 amino acids. Looked up from germline, CDR1 is MGHDK and CDR2 is SYGVNS. Losses at the gene ends were 4 bases for V and 2 bases for J; bases not matched to a gene: 7. This CDR3 is CASSGPGLGAYEQYF. DNA of the CDR3: TGTGCCAGCAGTGGACCGGGACTAGGGGCCTACGAGCAGTACTTC.

The chain recombines TRBV5-4 with TRBJ1-1; weak D call: TRBD1 (6 bases). Trimming left V 3 bases short and J 5 bases short, with 26 bases between. The CDR3 is 18 amino acids. In germline, CDR1 is SGHNT, CDR2 YYREEE (reference sequence). CDR3 sequence: CASSYGPPNGGRGTEAFF. Here the CDR3 DNA reads TGTGCCAGCAGCTATGGTCCCCCAAATGGGGGGCGCGGGACTGAAGCTTTCTTT. Using reference TRBV5-4 and TRBJ1-1 for the parts outside the CDR3, the full variable domain is ETGVTQSPTHLIKTRGQQVTLRCSSQSGHNTVSWYQQALGQGPQFIFQYYREEENGRGNFPPRFSGLQFPNYSSELNVNALELDDSALYLCASSYGPPNGGRGTEAFFGQGTRLTVV.

J is TRBJ2-7 and V is TRBV30; the D is unclear. With 0 bases removed from V and 7 bases from J, the gap between germline ends came to 7 bases. CDR1 and CDR2 from the germline V gene are GTSNPN and SVGIG (reference sequence). This CDR3 comprises 11 residues. The CDR3 loop is CAWSVIGEQYF. The CDR3, as DNA: TGTGCCTGGAGTGTGATTGGTGAGCAGTACTTC.

The rearrangement links TRBV21-1 to TRBJ2-2; the D call of TRBD1 is as the table states it, not checked on the DNA. TRBV21-1 is a pseudogene locus. CDR3 size: 14 residues. Here the CDR3 reads CATWTLENPGELFF. The CDR3 region has the DNA TGTGCCACCTGGACACTTGAAAACCCCGGGGAGCTGTTTTTT.

The chain combines TRBV7-2 with TRBJ1-2, with 7 bases aligning to TRBD1. Germline V CDR1 and CDR2: SGHTA, FQGNSA. Germline trimming cut 5 bases from V and 8 bases from J; bases unmatched to any gene: 8. This CDR3 has 13 residues. CDR3 loop: CASSKPLRGGYTF. The CDR3 DNA follows: TGTGCCAGCAGCAAACCCCTCAGGGGGGGCTACACCTTC.

This clone was detected once. The chain carries TRBV6-5 and TRBJ1-2, with a weak D call TRBD1 (6 bases). The CDR3 totals 15 residues. V was shortened by 5 bases and J by 4 bases, with 17 bases between the two germline ends. The germline CDR1 and CDR2 sequences are MNHEY and SVGAGI. The chain's CDR3 is CASSPGAGVSYGYTF. In DNA form, the CDR3 reads TGTGCCAGCAGTCCCGGGGCAGGGGTTAGCTATGGCTACACCTTC.

The DNA for the CDR3 is TGTGCCAGCAGCCAATCTGGACTAGCGGGAACCTACAATGAGCAGTTCTTC. Translated: CASSQSGLAGTYNEQFF. The chain is built from TRBV4-2 and TRBJ2-1; 12 nucleotides agree with TRBD2. The CDR3 runs 17 residues. Losses at the gene ends were 2 bases for V and 2 bases for J; bases not matched to a gene: 4. Per germline, CDR1 LGHNA and CDR2 YNFKEQ.

The chain employs TRBV6-4 and TRBJ1-2, with 7 positions matching TRBD1. The J segment lost 8 bases and the V segment lost 6 bases, leaving 9 bases of the junction unmatched. CDR3 size: 13 residues. Germline V CDR1 and CDR2: MRHNA, SNTAGT. The chain's CDR3 is CASRKTGSEGYTF. The CDR3 coding sequence is TGTGCCAGCAGGAAGACAGGGAGTGAAGGCTACACCTTC.

Details on this clone: Other DNA sequences of this sample code for an identical CDR3. This chain connects TRBV7-3 to TRBJ2-3; D is undetermined. The V gene's germline CDR1 is SGHTA and CDR2 FQGTGA. Trimming took off 5 bases at V and 2 bases at J, with 11 bases between the two ends. The CDR3 length is 14 residues. The CDR3 reads CASSLSRSTDTQYF. The CDR3 nucleotides read TGTGCCAGCAGCCTCTCCCGTTCCACAGATACGCAGTATTTT.

Details on this clone: The same CDR3 is also encoded by other DNA sequences in this sample. The chain's CDR3 is CASSYLGLQETQYF. CDR3 bases: TGTGCCAGCAGTTACCTGGGACTTCAAGAGACCCAGTACTTC. The gene calls are TRBV6-5 and TRBJ2-5, with D possibly being TRBD2 (6 bases). Germline V CDR1 and CDR2: MNHEY, SVGAGI. The V and J ends lost 2 bases and 2 bases respectively, with 9 bases between them. This CDR3 contains 14 residues.

This clone was counted a single time. The chain uses TRBV5-1 and TRBJ2-7; 7 bases align to TRBD1. Germline V gene data show CDR1 as SGHRS and CDR2 as YFSETQ. J was trimmed by 1 base and V by 5 bases; bases with no gene match: 6. The CDR3 runs to 14 residues. CDR3 loop: CASRYGQASYEQYF. The CDR3 DNA sequence: TGCGCCAGCAGATATGGACAGGCGTCCTACGAGCAGTACTTC.

This clone came up once. In the same sample, other DNA sequences code for this CDR3. This chain links TRBV7-2 with TRBJ2-7; 11 nucleotides agree with TRBD2. The V segment lost 1 base and the J segment 3 bases; nucleotides outside the gene matches: 5. This CDR3 region has 16 residues. The V gene's germline CDR1 is SGHTA and CDR2 FQGNSA. The CDR3 is CASSLVGTSGFYEQYF. The CDR3 DNA is TGTGCCAGCAGCTTAGTTGGGACTAGCGGATTCTACGAGCAGTACTTC.